The 26 T cell receptor beta chains in this list originate from one sample, sequenced in a study of T-cell reconstitution after alpha-beta-depleted transplantation in children. Preparation of the TCRbeta library involved a method that used unique molecular identifiers. One entry per CDR3 protein results from TCRdb running MiXCR on the PCR reads. Of around 190,000 distinct CDR3 sequences in the sample, under 8.5% are singletons; the top ten hold roughly 6%. The source was PBMCs, collected before TCRalphabeta/CD19-depleted stem cell transplant. The receptors stem from a boy younger than 10 with acute lymphoblastic leukemia, due to receive a stem cell transplant.

V and J are TRBV11-2 and TRBJ1-2; no firm D call. V lost 4 bases and J 0 bases, leaving 3 bases between the germline ends. CDR1 is SGHAT, CDR2 FQNNGV, per germline. This CDR3 is 12 amino acids long. The CDR3, as DNA: TGTGCCAGCAGCTCAACTAACTATGGCTACACCTTC. As protein: CASSSTNYGYTF.

The table lists this clonotype with a few counts. This chain joins TRBV3-1 and TRBJ1-2; D perhaps matches TRBD1 (5 bases). The germline CDR1 and CDR2 sequences are LGHDT and YNNKEL (reference sequence). CDR3 size: 16 residues. V was pared by 4 bases and J by 4 bases, with 19 bases between. In nucleotides, the CDR3 is TGTGCCAGCAGCCCCCCTGACGGGGCTGTTCTCTATGGCTACACCTTC. Amino acid sequence: CASSPPDGAVLYGYTF.

This clonotype has a handful of counts. This chain links TRBV12-3 or TRBV12-4 with TRBJ2-3; the D is unclear. The CDR3 has 16 residues. The germline V and J ends were trimmed by 1 base and 2 bases, with 13 bases remaining between them. CDR3 in amino acids: CASSLGVAGLTDTQYF. CDR3 sequence (DNA): TGTGCCAGCAGTTTAGGAGTAGCCGGCCTCACAGATACGCAGTATTTT.

This clonotype was picked up a small number of times. The J gene is TRBJ1-1, the V gene TRBV28; D is unclear. CDR1 and CDR2 (germline): MDHEN, SYDVKM. Trimming removed 1 base at V and 5 bases at J, with 17 bases between. The CDR3 extends over 16 amino acids. In DNA, the CDR3 is TGTGCCAGCAGTTTATTGGGCCTGATCGGAGGAACTGAAGCTTTCTTT. Residues: CASSLLGLIGGTEAFF.

There are many counts of this clonotype. The chain couples TRBV6-1 to TRBJ2-7; D gene uncertain. The ends were cut back, 7 bases at V and 0 bases at J, with 13 bases in the middle. This CDR3 spans 14 amino acids. CDR1 and CDR2 (germline): MNHNS, SASEGT. CDR3 sequence (DNA): TGTGCCAGCACCCCCCAGCGCAGCTCCTACGAGCAGTACTTC. Translating gives CASTPQRSSYEQYF.

This clonotype was seen ten or more times. The chain has TRBV6-5 and TRBJ1-1, with 11 bases lining up with TRBD1. Germline V gives CDR1 MNHEY, CDR2 SVGAGI. Losses at the gene ends were 1 base for V and 4 bases for J; bases not matched to a gene: 14. CDR3 length: 19 residues. The CDR3 is CASSYFEFRDRGRGTEAFF. As DNA, the CDR3 is TGTGCCAGCAGTTACTTCGAGTTCCGGGACAGGGGGAGAGGCACTGAAGCTTTCTTT.

About this clonotype itself: No conserved phenylalanine or tryptophan ends this CDR3, so it is likely a read error. The rearrangement links TRBV4-2 to TRBJ2-2; 11 bases are shared with TRBD2. Trimming took 6 bases from V and 3 from J; bases not matched to a gene: 3. The CDR3 sequence is 15 residues long. Germline V gene data show CDR1 as LGHNA and CDR2 as YNFKEQ. The CDR3 loop reads CASSRGLADTGELFS. CDR3 nucleotide sequence: TGTGCCAGCAGTAGGGGACTAGCGGACACCGGGGAGCTGTTTTCT.

The V and J genes are TRBV9 and TRBJ2-1; 7 positions agree with TRBD2. Germline V gene sequence: CDR1 SGDLS, CDR2 YYNGEE. The CDR3 is made up of 16 amino acids. The V segment lost 0 bases and the J segment 0 bases; nucleotides outside the gene matches: 3. CDR3 amino acids: CASSVGGGGSYNEQFF. CDR3 nucleotide sequence: TGTGCCAGCAGCGTAGGGGGCGGGGGCTCCTACAATGAGCAGTTCTTC.

This clonotype was seen repeatedly, ten times or more. The chain carries TRBV27 and TRBJ2-5, with a weak D call TRBD2 (6 bases). Germline V lookup: CDR1 MNHEY, CDR2 SMNVEV (reference sequence). The CDR3 consists of 14 residues. Trimming removed 5 bases from V and 4 bases from J, with 14 bases in between. In DNA, the CDR3 is TGTGCCAGCAGTCCAGCCGGGACTGGAGAGACCCAGTACTTC. Protein: CASSPAGTGETQYF.

This clonotype has at least ten counts. V and J are TRBV5-1 and TRBJ2-2; D is unresolved. This CDR3 contains 15 residues. Germline loops: CDR1 SGHRS, CDR2 YFSETQ. V was clipped by 5 bases and J by 4 bases, with 15 bases between them. CDR3 coding DNA: TGCGCCAGCAGTTTTACTCAGACGAGCACCGGGGAGCTGTTTTTT. This codes for CASSFTQTSTGELFF.

This clonotype was counted only a few times. The chain links TRBV19 to TRBJ1-1; D possibly corresponds to TRBD1 (6 bases). Germline CDR1 LNHDA, CDR2 SQIVND (reference sequence). This CDR3 region has 14 residues. V lost 4 bases and J lost 2, with 11 bases in between. The CDR3: CASSTTGYNTEAFF. The CDR3 coding sequence is TGTGCCAGTAGTACAACAGGGTACAACACTGAAGCTTTCTTT.

This clonotype was observed many times. This rearrangement joins TRBV20-1 to TRBJ2-1; 7 positions match TRBD2. The CDR3 runs 12 residues. V shed 7 bases and J 3 bases; nucleotides not matched to a gene: 3. Germline CDR1 and CDR2: DFQATT and SNEGSKA (reference sequence). CDR3 amino acids: CSGEGNYNEQFF. Here the CDR3 DNA reads TGCAGTGGGGAGGGGAACTACAATGAGCAGTTCTTC.

This clonotype was counted many times. J is TRBJ2-5 and V is TRBV30; 8 bases are a match to TRBD1. Unmatched junction bases numbered 1, after V lost 3 bases and J lost 1 base. Per germline, CDR1 GTSNPN and CDR2 SVGIG (reference sequence). This CDR3 is built from 13 residues. CDR3 residues: CAWSGTGQETQYF. The CDR3 coding sequence is TGTGCCTGGAGCGGGACAGGCCAAGAGACCCAGTACTTC.

Of note for this clonotype: This may be a read error, as it is one base from a much larger clone. The genes are TRBV28 and TRBJ2-2; no clear D gene. With 2 bases removed from V and 4 bases from J, the gap between germline ends came to 5 bases. The germline gives CDR1 MDHEN, CDR2 SYDVKM. CDR3 length equals 13 residues. CDR3 nucleotides: TGTGCCAGCAGTTTAGGGTTCACCGGGGAGCTGTTTTTT. Its protein product is CASSLGFTGELFF.

The chain has TRBV28 and TRBJ1-6; D may be TRBD1 (5 bases). Germline values: CDR1 MDHEN, CDR2 SYDVKM. Trimming removed 4 bases at V and 5 bases at J, with 9 bases between. The CDR3 has 14 residues. The CDR3 spells CASSSGSNNSPLHF. DNA of the CDR3: TGTGCCAGCAGTTCAGGGAGCAATAATTCACCCCTCCACTTT.

This clonotype was seen many times. The V and J genes are TRBV20-1 and TRBJ1-3, with 7 bases lining up with TRBD1. The V gene end was trimmed by 3 bases and the J gene end by 7 bases; junction bases not matched to a gene: 9. Germline V gene data show CDR1 as DFQATT and CDR2 as SNEGSKA (reference sequence). The CDR3 sequence is 14 residues long. The CDR3 coding sequence is TGCAGTGCTAGGCGACAGGGAATGAGGAACACCATATATTTT. Translating gives CSARRQGMRNTIYF.

This clonotype was seen only a few times. The CDR3 is CSVVGQDDPEAFF. For the CDR3, the DNA is TGCAGCGTTGTTGGACAGGACGATCCCGAAGCTTTCTTT. The rearrangement joins TRBV29-1 to TRBJ1-1; 7 nucleotides match TRBD1. In germline, CDR1 is SQVTM, CDR2 ANQGSEA. The CDR3 runs to 13 residues. V gave up 4 bases and J gave up 8 bases; unmatched junction bases: 10. The complete variable domain, with remaining parts taken from reference TRBV29-1 and TRBJ1-1, reads SAVISQKPSRDICQRGTSLTIQCQVDSQVTMMFWYRQQPGQSLTLIATANQGSEATYESGFVIDKFPISRPNLTFSTLTVSNMSPEDSSIYLCSVVGQDDPEAFFGQGTRLTVV.

There are many counts of this clonotype. The chain is built from TRBV4-2 and TRBJ2-2, with 7 bases fitting TRBD1. Per germline, CDR1 LGHNA and CDR2 YNFKEQ. The CDR3 runs 15 residues. V lost 4 bases and J lost 3; bases outside the gene matches: 5. The DNA of the CDR3 is TGTGCCAGCAGCCGGAACAGGGGAGACACCGGGGAGCTGTTTTTT. Its translation is CASSRNRGDTGELFF.

This clonotype has ten or more counts. The gene calls are TRBV7-2 and TRBJ2-7; D is undetermined. Germline V gives CDR1 SGHTA, CDR2 FQGNSA. CDR3 length: 15 residues. V shed 2 bases and J shed 2 bases, with 13 bases lying between them. CDR3 amino acids: CASSLWVRWAYEQYF. CDR3 nucleotide sequence: TGTGCCAGCAGCTTATGGGTCAGGTGGGCCTACGAGCAGTACTTC.

This clonotype was detected many times. The genes are TRBV7-2 and TRBJ2-5; D possibly corresponds to TRBD2 (6 bases). Germline loops: CDR1 SGHTA, CDR2 FQGNSA. This CDR3 comprises 13 residues. Trimming left V 5 bases short and J 3 bases short, with 10 bases between. Here the CDR3 DNA reads TGTGCCAGCAGCGTGGGACTGAAAGAGACCCAGTACTTC. Encoded protein: CASSVGLKETQYF.

V usage is TRBV12-3 or TRBV12-4 and J usage is TRBJ2-7; TRBD1 aligns across 7 bases. CDR3 length: 14 residues. After removal of 6 bases from V and 2 bases from J, the junction contained 7 bases not matched to a gene. The CDR3 region has the DNA TGTGCCAGCAGACCCAGGGACAGAGCCTACGAGCAGTACTTC. It codes for CASRPRDRAYEQYF.

This clonotype was recorded once. A much larger clone is a single base away; this may be a read error. The genes are TRBV12-3 or TRBV12-4 and TRBJ2-3, with 7 bases that match TRBD1. J lost 0 bases, V lost 8 bases, and 20 bases had no gene match. This CDR3 has 19 amino acids. DNA of the CDR3: TGTGCCAGCTGTGGGATTGGGGACAGACTATGGTTCAGCACAGATACGCAGTATTTT. It codes for CASCGIGDRLWFSTDTQYF.

The chain carries TRBV5-1 and TRBJ1-1, with 7 bases aligning to TRBD1. CDR1 is SGHRS, CDR2 YFSETQ, per germline. Trimming at V came to 7 bases and at J to 4 bases, leaving 10 bases not matched to a gene. The CDR3 contains 14 residues. The DNA for the CDR3 is TGCGCCAGCGGAAAGGAGGGGGCTCCCACTGAAGCTTTCTTT. This encodes CASGKEGAPTEAFF. Full variable domain (remainder filled in from reference TRBV5-1 and TRBJ1-1): KAGVTQTPRYLIKTRGQQVTLSCSPISGHRSVSWYQQTPGQGLQFLFEYFSETQRNKGNFPGRFSGRQFSNSRSEMNVSTLELGDSALYLCASGKEGAPTEAFFGQGTRLTVV.

The chain joins TRBV19 to TRBJ1-2; possible D gene TRBD1, 5 bases. The germline V gene encodes CDR1 LNHDA and CDR2 SQIVND (reference sequence). Trimming took off 6 bases at V and 3 bases at J, with 8 bases between the two ends. CDR3 length: 12 residues. The DNA of the CDR3 is TGTGCCAGTAGCCGGGACTACTATGGCTACACCTTC. It codes for CASSRDYYGYTF.

This clonotype was seen ten or more times. The gene calls are TRBV5-1 and TRBJ2-3; D ambiguous. The CDR3 sequence is 14 residues long. The V and J ends lost 4 bases and 4 bases respectively, with 13 bases between them. Germline V gene data show CDR1 as SGHRS and CDR2 as YFSETQ. Here the CDR3 DNA reads TGCGCCAGCAGCCCCCCTGGCGGAGCAGATACGCAGTATTTT. It yields the protein CASSPPGGADTQYF.

The chain has TRBV20-1 and TRBJ1-2; D possibly corresponds to TRBD1 (6 bases). Germline V CDR1 and CDR2: DFQATT, SNEGSKA (reference sequence). Between the trimmed V and J ends, which lost 3 bases and 4 bases, there was a span of 12 bases. The CDR3 spans 13 residues. CDR3 protein: CSASRGTPYGYTF. CDR3 DNA: TGCAGTGCTAGCCGGGGGACACCCTATGGCTACACCTTC.